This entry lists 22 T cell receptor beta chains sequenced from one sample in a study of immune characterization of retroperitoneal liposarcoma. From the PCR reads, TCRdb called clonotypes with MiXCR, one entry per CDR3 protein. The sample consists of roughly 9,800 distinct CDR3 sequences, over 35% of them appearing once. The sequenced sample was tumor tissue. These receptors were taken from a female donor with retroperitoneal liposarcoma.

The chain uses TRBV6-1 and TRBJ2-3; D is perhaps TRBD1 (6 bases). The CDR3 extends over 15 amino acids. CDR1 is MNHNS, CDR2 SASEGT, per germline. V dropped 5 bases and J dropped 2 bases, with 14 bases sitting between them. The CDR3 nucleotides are TGTGCCAGCAGTCACAGGGAAGGGCACACAGATACGCAGTATTTT. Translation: CASSHREGHTDTQYF.

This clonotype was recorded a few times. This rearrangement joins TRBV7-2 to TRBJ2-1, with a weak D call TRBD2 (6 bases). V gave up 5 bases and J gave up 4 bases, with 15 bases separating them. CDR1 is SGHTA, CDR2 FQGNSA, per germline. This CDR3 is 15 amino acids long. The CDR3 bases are TGTGCCAGCAGCGCCCCCGGGGACTTTTACAATGAGCAGTTCTTC. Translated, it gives CASSAPGDFYNEQFF.

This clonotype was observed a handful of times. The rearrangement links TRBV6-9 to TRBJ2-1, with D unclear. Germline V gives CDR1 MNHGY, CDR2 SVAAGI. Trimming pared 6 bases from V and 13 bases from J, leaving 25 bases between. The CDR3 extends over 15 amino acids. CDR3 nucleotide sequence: TGTGCCAGCAGCCCCAAGGGTTGGGCCAAAAACATTCAGTTCTTC. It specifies CASSPKGWAKNIQFF.

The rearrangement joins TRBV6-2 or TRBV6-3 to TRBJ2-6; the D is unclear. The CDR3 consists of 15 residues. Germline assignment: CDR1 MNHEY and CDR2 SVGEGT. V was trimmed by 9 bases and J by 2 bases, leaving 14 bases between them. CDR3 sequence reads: CASSSVGPGANVLTF. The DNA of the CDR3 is TGTGCCAGTAGCTCAGTAGGGCCTGGGGCCAACGTCCTGACTTTC.

CDR3 sequence (DNA): TGTGCCAGCAGTTACTCATTTTACGTGGGGTATATTTGGAATGAGCAGTACTTC. Its translation: CASSYSFYVGYIWNEQYF. V is TRBV6-6 and J is TRBJ2-3; D is uncertain. The J call may be faulty, since TRBJ2-7 better matches the DNA end. This CDR3 contains 18 residues. Germline CDR1 and CDR2: MNHNY and SVGAGI (reference sequence).

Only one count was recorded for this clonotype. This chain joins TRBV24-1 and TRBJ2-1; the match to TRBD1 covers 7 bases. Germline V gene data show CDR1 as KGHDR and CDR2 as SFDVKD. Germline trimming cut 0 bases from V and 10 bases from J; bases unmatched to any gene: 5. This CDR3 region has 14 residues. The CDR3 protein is CATSDLTTTGEQFF. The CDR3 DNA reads TGTGCCACCAGTGATTTGACGACGACAGGGGAGCAGTTCTTC.

CDR3 nucleotides: TGTGCCAGCAGCCCAATACTAGCGGCTGTCTACAATGAGCAGTTCTTC. Its protein product is CASSPILAAVYNEQFF. The gene calls are TRBV11-2 and TRBJ2-1, with TRBD2 matching over 8 bases. This CDR3 region has 16 residues. Germline CDR1 reads SGHAT; CDR2 reads FQNNGV. V lost 5 bases to trimming and J lost 3 bases; unmatched junction nucleotides: 9. The whole variable domain, filled in from reference TRBV11-2 and TRBJ2-1, reads EAGVAQSPRYKIIEKRQSVAFWCNPISGHATLYWYQQILGQGPKLLIQFQNNGVVDDSQLPKDRFSAERLKGVDSTLKIQPAKLEDSAVYLCASSPILAAVYNEQFFGPGTRLTVL.

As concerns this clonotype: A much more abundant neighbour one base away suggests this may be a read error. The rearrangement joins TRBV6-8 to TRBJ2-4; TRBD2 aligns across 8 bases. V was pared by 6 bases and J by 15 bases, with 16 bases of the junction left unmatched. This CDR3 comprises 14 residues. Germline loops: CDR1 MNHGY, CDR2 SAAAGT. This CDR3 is CASSQRAGVVGWYF. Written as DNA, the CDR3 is TGTGCCAGCAGCCAGAGAGCGGGAGTCGTGGGTTGGTACTTC.

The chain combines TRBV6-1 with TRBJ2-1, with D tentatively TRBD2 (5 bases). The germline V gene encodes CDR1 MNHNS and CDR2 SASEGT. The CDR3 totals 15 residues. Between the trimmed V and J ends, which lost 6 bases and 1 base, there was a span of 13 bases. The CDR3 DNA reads TGTGCCAGCAGACTTAGCGCCCGATCCTACAATGAGCAGTTCTTC. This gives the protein CASRLSARSYNEQFF.

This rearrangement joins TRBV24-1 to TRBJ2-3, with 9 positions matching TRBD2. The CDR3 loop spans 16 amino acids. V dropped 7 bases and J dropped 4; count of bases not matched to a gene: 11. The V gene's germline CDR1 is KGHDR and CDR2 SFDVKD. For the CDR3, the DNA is TGTGCCACCAGCGGCGATGGCGGGAGGGGGCCAGATACGCAGTATTTT. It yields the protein CATSGDGGRGPDTQYF.

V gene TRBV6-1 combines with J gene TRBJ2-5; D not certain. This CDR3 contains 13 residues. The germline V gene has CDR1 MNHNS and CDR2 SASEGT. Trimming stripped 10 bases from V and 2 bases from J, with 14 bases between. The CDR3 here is CATTSRIQETQYF. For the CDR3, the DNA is TGTGCCACGACCAGCAGAATTCAAGAGACCCAGTACTTC.

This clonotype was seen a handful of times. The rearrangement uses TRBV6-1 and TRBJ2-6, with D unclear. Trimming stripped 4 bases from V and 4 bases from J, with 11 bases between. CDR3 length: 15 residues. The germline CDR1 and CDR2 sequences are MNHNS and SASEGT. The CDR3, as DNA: TGTGCCAGCAGTGGAAGGGCGCTGGGGGCCAACGTCCTGACTTTC. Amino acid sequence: CASSGRALGANVLTF.

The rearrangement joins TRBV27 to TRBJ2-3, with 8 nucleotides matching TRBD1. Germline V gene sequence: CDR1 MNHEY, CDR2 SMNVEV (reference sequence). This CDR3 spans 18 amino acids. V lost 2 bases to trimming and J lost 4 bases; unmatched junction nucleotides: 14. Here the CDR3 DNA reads TGTGCCAGCAGTTTACGAGGGGACAGGTTCGGCCTGCCAGATACGCAGTATTTT. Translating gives CASSLRGDRFGLPDTQYF.

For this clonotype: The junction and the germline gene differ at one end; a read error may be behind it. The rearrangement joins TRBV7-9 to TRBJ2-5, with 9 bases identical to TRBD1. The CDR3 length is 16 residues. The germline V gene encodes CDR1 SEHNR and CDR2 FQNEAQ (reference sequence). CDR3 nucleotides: TGTGTCAGCAGCTTAGCCGGGACAGGGCGCCAAGAGACCCAGTACTTC. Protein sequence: CVSSLAGTGRQETQYF.

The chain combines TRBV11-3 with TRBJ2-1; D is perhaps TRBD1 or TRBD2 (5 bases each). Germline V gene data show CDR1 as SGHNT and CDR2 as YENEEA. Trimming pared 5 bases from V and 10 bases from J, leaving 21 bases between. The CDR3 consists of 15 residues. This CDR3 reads CASSPLGVLSYEQFF. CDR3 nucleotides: TGTGCCAGCAGCCCCCTGGGGGTATTGAGCTACGAGCAGTTCTTC.

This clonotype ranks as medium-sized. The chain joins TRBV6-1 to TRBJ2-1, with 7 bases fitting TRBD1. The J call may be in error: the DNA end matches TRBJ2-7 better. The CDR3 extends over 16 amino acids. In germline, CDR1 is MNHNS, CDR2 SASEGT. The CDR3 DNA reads TGTGCCAGCAGTAAGTGGGGACAGCCCGACTACAATGAGCAGTACTTC. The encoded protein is CASSKWGQPDYNEQYF.

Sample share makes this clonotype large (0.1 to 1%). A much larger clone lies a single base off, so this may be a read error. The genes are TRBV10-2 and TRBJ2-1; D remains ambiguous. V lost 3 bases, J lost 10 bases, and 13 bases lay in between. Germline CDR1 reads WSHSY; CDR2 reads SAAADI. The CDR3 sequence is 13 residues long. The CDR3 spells CASSETPPPEQFF. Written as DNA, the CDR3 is TGCGCCAGCAGTGAAACACCTCCCCCCGAGCAGTTCTTC.

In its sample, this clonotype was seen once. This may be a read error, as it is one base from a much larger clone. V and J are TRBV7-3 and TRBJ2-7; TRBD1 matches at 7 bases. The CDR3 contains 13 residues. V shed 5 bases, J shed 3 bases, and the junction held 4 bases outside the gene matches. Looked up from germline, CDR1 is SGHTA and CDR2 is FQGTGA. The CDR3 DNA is TGTGCCAGCAGCATTGGACAGGACTACGAGCAGTACTTC. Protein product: CASSIGQDYEQYF.

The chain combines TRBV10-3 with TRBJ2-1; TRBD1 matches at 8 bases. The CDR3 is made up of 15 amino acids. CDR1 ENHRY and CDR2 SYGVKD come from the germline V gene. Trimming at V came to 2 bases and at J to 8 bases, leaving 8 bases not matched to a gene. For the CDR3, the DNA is TGTGCCATCAGTGAGATCAGGGGGCGCGATGATGAGCAGTTCTTC. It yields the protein CAISEIRGRDDEQFF.

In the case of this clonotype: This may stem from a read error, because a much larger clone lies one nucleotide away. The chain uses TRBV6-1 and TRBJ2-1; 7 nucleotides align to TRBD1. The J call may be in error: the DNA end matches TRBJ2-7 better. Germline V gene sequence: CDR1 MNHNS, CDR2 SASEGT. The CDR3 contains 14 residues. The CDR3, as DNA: TGTGCCAGCACCCGACAGGGACCCTACAATGAGCAGTACTTC. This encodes CASTRQGPYNEQYF.

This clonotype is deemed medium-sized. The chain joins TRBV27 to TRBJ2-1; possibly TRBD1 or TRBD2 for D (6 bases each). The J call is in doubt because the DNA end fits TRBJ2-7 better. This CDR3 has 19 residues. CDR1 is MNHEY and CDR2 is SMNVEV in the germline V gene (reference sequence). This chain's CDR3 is CASRLRGARVQAGEVEQYF. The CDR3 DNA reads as TGTGCCAGCAGGTTAAGGGGAGCAAGGGTGCAAGCAGGGGAGGTCGAGCAGTACTTC.

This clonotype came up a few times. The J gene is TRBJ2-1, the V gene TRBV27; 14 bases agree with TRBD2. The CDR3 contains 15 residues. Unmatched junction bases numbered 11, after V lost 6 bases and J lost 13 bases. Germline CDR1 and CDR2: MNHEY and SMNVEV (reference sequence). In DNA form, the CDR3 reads TGTGCCAGCAGAGGACTAGCGGGGGGAGAAGAGACCCAGTTCTTC. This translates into CASRGLAGGEETQFF.